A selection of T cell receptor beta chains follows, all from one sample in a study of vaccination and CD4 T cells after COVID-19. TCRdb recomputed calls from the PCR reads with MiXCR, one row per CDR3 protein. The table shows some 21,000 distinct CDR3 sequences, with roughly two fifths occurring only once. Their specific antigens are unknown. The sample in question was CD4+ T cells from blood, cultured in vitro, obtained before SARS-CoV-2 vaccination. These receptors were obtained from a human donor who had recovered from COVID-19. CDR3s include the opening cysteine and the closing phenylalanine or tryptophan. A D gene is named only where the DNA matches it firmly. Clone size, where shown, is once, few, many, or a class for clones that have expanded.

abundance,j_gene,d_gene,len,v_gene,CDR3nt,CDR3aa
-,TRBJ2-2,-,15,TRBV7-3,TGTGCCAGCAGCTTAAGGCCAGGGAACACCGGGGAGCTGTTTTTT,CASSLRPGNTGELFF
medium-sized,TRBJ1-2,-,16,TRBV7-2,TGTGCCAGCAGCCCATCGCGTCAGACTTCCAACTATGGCTACACCTTC,CASSPSRQTSNYGYTF
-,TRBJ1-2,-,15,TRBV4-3,TGCGCCAGCAGCCAAGACTCTAACTCCAACTATGGCTACACCTTC,CASSQDSNSNYGYTF
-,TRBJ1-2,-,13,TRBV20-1,TGCAGTGCTAATCGGTTGGAGAGTGATGGCTGCACCTTC,CSANRLESDGCTF
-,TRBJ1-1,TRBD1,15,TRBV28,TGTGCCAGCAGCCCACCCTACACAGGGGGCACTGAAGCTTTCTTT,CASSPPYTGGTEAFF
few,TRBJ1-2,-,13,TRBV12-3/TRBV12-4,TGTGCCAGCACCCACCTCCCGGGGTATGGCTACACCTTC,CASTHLPGYGYTF
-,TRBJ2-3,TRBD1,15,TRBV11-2,TGTGCCACCTGCCCACGGACAGGGGGCTCAGATACGCAGTATTTT,CATCPRTGGSDTQYF
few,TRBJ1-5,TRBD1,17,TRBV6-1,TGTGCCAGCACCCCCTCTCTGGGACAGGGTCGGAATCAGCCCCAGCATTTT,CASTPSLGQGRNQPQHF
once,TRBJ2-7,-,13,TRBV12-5,TGTGCTAGTGGTTTGCTCGGGACCTACGAGCAGTACTTC,CASGLLGTYEQYF
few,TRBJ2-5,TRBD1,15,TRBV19,TGTGCCACTATTTCGAGGACAGGGGCCCAAGAGACCCAGTACTTC,CATISRTGAQETQYF
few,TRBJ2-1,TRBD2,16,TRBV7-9,TGTGCCAGCAGCGGGAGAGGACTAGCGGGGCCCAGGGAGCAGTTCTTC,CASSGRGLAGPREQFF
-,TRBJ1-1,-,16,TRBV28,TGTGCCAGCCGCTCACCGGGGGGCACTCTCTACACTGAAGCTTTCTTT,CASRSPGGTLYTEAFF
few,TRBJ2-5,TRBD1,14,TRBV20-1,TGCAGTGCTAGCGGGACAGGGGATTTCGAGACCCAGTACTTC,CSASGTGDFETQYF
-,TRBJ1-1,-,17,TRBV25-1,TGTGCCAGCAGTGAAAAGGGTGGGGGAAGGTTAAACACTGAAGCTTTCTTT,CASSEKGGGRLNTEAFF
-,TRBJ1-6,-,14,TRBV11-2,TGTGCCAGCAGCTTCGACAGGCATTCTTCACCCCTCCACTTT,CASSFDRHSSPLHF
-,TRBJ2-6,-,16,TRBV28,TGTGCCAGCTTCACCCCACGGTCCTCTGGGGCCAACGTCCTGACTTTC,CASFTPRSSGANVLTF
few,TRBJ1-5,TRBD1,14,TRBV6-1,TGTGCCAGCAGCCTTGACAGGGTCGGTCAGCCCCAGCATTTT,CASSLDRVGQPQHF
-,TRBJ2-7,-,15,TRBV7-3,TGTGCCAGCAGCTTAATGGCAGGGAACGAATACGAGCAGTACTTC,CASSLMAGNEYEQYF
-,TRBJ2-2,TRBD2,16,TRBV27,TGTGCCAGCAGTTCGGGGCGGGGGGGGCCGAACGGGGAGCTGTTTTTT,CASSSGRGGPNGELFF
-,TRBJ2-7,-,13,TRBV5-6,TGTGCCAGCAGCTTGAAAAGTGAACGCGAGCAGTACTTC,CASSLKSEREQYF
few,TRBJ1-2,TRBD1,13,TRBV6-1,TGTGCCAGCAGAAATACAGGGGGCCCGGGCTACACCTTC,CASRNTGGPGYTF
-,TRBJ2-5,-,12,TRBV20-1,TGCAGTGCTAGAATAGTTTCAAAGACCCAGTACTTC,CSARIVSKTQYF
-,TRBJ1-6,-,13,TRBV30,TGTGCCTGGAGGGGGTTCGGGGATTCACCCCTCCACTTT,CAWRGFGDSPLHF
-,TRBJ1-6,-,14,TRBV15,TGTGCCACCAGCAGAGGACAGAATAATTCACCCCTCCACTTT,CATSRGQNNSPLHF
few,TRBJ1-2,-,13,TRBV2,TGTGCCAGCAGGCAAGAGACTAACTATGGCTACACCTTC,CASRQETNYGYTF
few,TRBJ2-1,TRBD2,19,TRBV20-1,TGCAGTGCTTCCGCCGGGACTAGCGGGGGGGCACTATCCTACAATGAGCAGTTCTTC,CSASAGTSGGALSYNEQFF
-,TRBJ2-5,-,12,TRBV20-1,TGCAGTGCTGACAGATTCCAAGAGACCCAGTACTTC,CSADRFQETQYF
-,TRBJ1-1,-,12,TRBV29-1,TGCAGCGTTGTTAATCTCTCCGGGGGAGCTTTCTTT,CSVVNLSGGAFF
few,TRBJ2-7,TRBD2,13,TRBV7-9,TGTGCCAGCAGCCGTCCCGGGACTATGGAGCAGTACTTC,CASSRPGTMEQYF
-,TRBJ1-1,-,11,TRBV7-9,TGCGCCAGCAGCTCAGAATATGAAGCTTTCTTT,CASSSEYEAFF
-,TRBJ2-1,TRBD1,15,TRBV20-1,TGCAGTGCTAGGCCTCCCGGACAGGGGGCTAATGAGCAGTTCTTC,CSARPPGQGANEQFF
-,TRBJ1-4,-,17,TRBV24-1,TGTGCCACCAGTGACCCCCTTGATGGGCGCCCTAATGAAAAACTGTTTTTT,CATSDPLDGRPNEKLFF
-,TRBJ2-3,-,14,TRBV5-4,TGTGCCAGCATGATAGACAGCGGTAGGGATACGCAGTATTTT,CASMIDSGRDTQYF
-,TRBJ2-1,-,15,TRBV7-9,TGTGCCAGCAGCTCTGGACGGAGCTCCTACAATGAGCAGTTCTTC,CASSSGRSSYNEQFF
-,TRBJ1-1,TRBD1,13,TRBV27,TGTGCCAGCAGCGAGGGGGCTGGCACTGAAGCTTTCTTT,CASSEGAGTEAFF
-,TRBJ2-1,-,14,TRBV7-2,TGTGCCAGCAGCTTAGCGCTTCTAGACGGTGAGCAGTTCTTC,CASSLALLDGEQFF
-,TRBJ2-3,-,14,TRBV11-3,TGTGCCAGCAGCTTTGCTTCTAGCACAGATACGCAGTATTTT,CASSFASSTDTQYF
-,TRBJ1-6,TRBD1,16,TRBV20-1,TGCAGTGCTAGAGTTCCAACGGGACAGACTAATTCACCCCTCCACTTT,CSARVPTGQTNSPLHF
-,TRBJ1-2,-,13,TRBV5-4,TGTGCCAGCAGCTCAACAGGGTCCTATGGCTACACCTTC,CASSSTGSYGYTF
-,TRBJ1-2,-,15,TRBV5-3,TGTGCCAGCAGCTTGGGGCAGGTTCGGACTGCTGGCTACACCTTC,CASSLGQVRTAGYTF
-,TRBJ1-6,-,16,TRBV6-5,TGTGCCAGCAGTTTTTCCCCACAACCCTATAATTCACCCCTCCACTTT,CASSFSPQPYNSPLHF
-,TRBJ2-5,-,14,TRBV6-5,TGTGCCAGCAGTTACCGGGGAGTCCAAGAGACCCGGTACTTC,CASSYRGVQETRYF
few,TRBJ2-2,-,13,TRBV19,TGTGCCAGTAGTATGGAGGGTTTGGGGGAGCTGTTTTTT,CASSMEGLGELFF
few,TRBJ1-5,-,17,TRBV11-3,TGTGCCAGCAGCTTAGGGAGCCTGGACGATAGCAATCAGCCCCAGCATTTT,CASSLGSLDDSNQPQHF
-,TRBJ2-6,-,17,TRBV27,TGTGCCAGCAGTATGACACGGGGGAACTCTGGGGCCAACGTCCTGACTTTC,CASSMTRGNSGANVLTF
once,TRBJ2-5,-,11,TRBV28,TGTGCCACCCTTTCGAATCTGGACCAGTACTTC,CATLSNLDQYF
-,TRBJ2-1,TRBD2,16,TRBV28,TGTGCCAGCAGTTATAGGACTAGCGGGAGTATGAATGAGCAGTTCTTC,CASSYRTSGSMNEQFF
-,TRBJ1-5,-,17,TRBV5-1,TGCGCCAGCAGCTCGACCGGCACAGGTTCAAGCAATCAGCCCCAGCATTTT,CASSSTGTGSSNQPQHF
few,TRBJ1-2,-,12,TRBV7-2,TGTGCCAGCAGCCCCCGGGACTATGGCTACACCTTC,CASSPRDYGYTF
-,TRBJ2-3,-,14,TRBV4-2,TGTGCCAGCAGTCCGGGGGGCCCCACAGATACGCAGTATTTT,CASSPGGPTDTQYF
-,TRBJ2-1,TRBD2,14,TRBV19,TGTGCCAGTAGTACCCAACTAGCGAGCAATGAGCAGTTCTTC,CASSTQLASNEQFF